This TCR beta chain was sequenced for a study of T cell repertoires in cytomegalovirus infection. Study details: Evidence of both CMV infection and a matching HLA type came from public TCR beta signatures.

J lost 4 bases, V lost 3 bases, and 8 bases had no gene match. CDR3 length equals 15 residues. Germline-derived CDR1 and CDR2 are SQVTM and ANQGSEA. This clonotype was seen only once. Its antigen is undetermined. TCRdb re-called the reads with MiXCR, one entry per CDR3 protein. The sample comprises roughly 310,000 distinct CDR3 sequences, just under 30% of which are singletons, and around 19% rests with the top ten. General study points: CMV-specific HLA-C-restricted TCR beta clonotypes dominated the ex vivo response.

The specimen comprised cultured PBMCs, sampled from culture after CMV antigen stimulation. The sequence came from a human donor in good health (CMV status not recorded). Some clones in this sample may be carry-over from other donors' samples. This sequence joins TRBV29-1 and TRBJ2-5; the match to TRBD2 covers 10 bases. This CDR3 is CSVERASGGGETQYF. The CDR3, as DNA: TGCAGCGTTGAGCGGGCTAGCGGGGGCGGAGAGACCCAGTACTTC.